The subject of this entry is one T cell receptor beta chain. This clone appeared a few times. What antigen it recognizes has not been identified. The sample holds no much larger clone one base away, and base qualities are not on file. The sample has other DNA sequences that encode this CDR3 too. Using the deep immunoSEQ assay, multiplex PCR amplified TCR CDR3 regions from genomic DNA. Extracted genomic DNA from each cell subset was spread evenly across all wells of several immunoSEQ 96-well plates, with each plate serving as a replicate. For sorted subsets, approximately 200 ng of genomic DNA, equivalent to 25,000 to 35,000 T cell genomes, went into each replicate PCR. Purified libraries were quantified with a Qubit 3.0 fluorometer, sized on a Bioanalyzer 2100, and re-quantified with the KAPA Library Quantification kit. Every immunoSEQ 96-well plate was sequenced on a separate single-read 150-cycle Illumina NextSeq 550 flow cell. The paper's processing steps were these. Because the immunoSEQ output held only junctional sequences and lacked quality scores, the filtering could not match the filtering applied to full-length reads. Sequences were annotated with PyIR, a Python wrapper for IgBLAST v1.9, using IMGT germline references to assign V/J genes and CDR3. Any read was removed if the V/J assignment was weak (E-value above 1e-6), the CDR3 was missing, or the read contained stop codons, out-of-frame junctions, or ambiguous translated residues. A V3J clonotype was defined by an identical inferred V gene, J gene, and CDR3 amino acid sequence. Percentage overlap between repertoires was calculated by dividing the number of shared unique clonotypes by the size of the smaller repertoire. Richness of each repertoire was evaluated using RTK rarefaction, the Chao1 estimator, and Recon v2.1 estimates of unobserved clonotypes. For all TCRbeta clonotypes obtained by the gDNA method from several donors, generation probabilities were computed with OLGA. TCRdb holds this immuneACCESS table with in-frame rearrangements only. Some clones are missing; in checked studies, unresolved V genes explain under half, and the rest has no known cause. Clone size and the V and J calls come from that table; the DNA yielded D and trimming. For this sample there are over a million clones; approximately 98.5% appear just once. The leading ten clones occupy around 0.33% of the sample.

The germline V gene encodes CDR1 SGHNT and CDR2 YYREEE (reference sequence). At the junction V is shortened by 0 bases and J by 4 bases, with 5 bases in between. The CDR3, from cysteine to phenylalanine, totals 12 residues. Only the CDR3 DNA is retained, 36 bases long and in frame from the first base. The donors were healthy, HIV-negative adults who had no recently reported acute infections or vaccinations. All donors were Caucasian adults living in Nashville, Tennessee, USA. CD4+ T cells were enriched by magnetic negative selection, after which naive cells were positively selected on CD45RA and the negative fraction was taken as the memory subset. Blood was collected by leukapheresis, and PBMCs were isolated by Ficoll-Histopaque density gradient centrifugation and then cryopreserved in liquid nitrogen vapor phase. Purity and quantity of every magnetically sorted T cell population were checked by analytical flow cytometry. Genomic DNA was isolated from every sorted fraction and measured by UV absorbance on a Nanodrop 2000c.

The sample comes from a study of shared clonotypes between healthy human individuals (dated by TCRdb to the early 2020s). Context from the whole study: A couple of women and a few men aged 18 to 49 years were included in the cohort. Per donor, three plates each were used for CD4 naive and CD4 memory, two for CD8 naive, and one for CD8 memory. To estimate repertoire size and how much clonotypes are shared between individuals, the study performed deep sequencing of blood TCR repertoires from roughly five healthy adults. Different laboratories and diverse techniques were used to prepare libraries and sequence TCR repertoires, to increase sequencing depth and limit assay-specific biases. Leukapheresis yielded between about 0.85 and 9.5 billion PBMCs per donor. Results and caveats for the whole study, not just this receptor: Even with the large sequencing depth, rarefaction of the sorted-subset datasets indicated that sequencing was incomplete. Pairwise subsampling indicated that sequencing depth was expected to affect the degree of clonotype sharing among donors. Sampling was restricted to blood, and TCR repertoires in tissue are likely to differ from TCR repertoires in blood. Higher generation probabilities were observed for clonotypes shared by all four sorted-subset donors than for non-shared clonotypes. The genetic and exposure-history diversity represented was limited by the small number of donors. About 5% of naive CD4, roughly 3.6% of naive CD8, 2% to 2.5% of memory CD4, and roughly 0.4% of memory CD8 clonotypes were shared across a few donors. Naive subsets generally had larger estimated clonotype richness than memory subsets.

The rearranged chain carries TRBV5-4 and TRBJ2-7; the D region is possibly TRBD1 or TRBD2, each matching across 5 bases. Sequenced material: naive CD4+ T cells sorted from blood. The label giving this sample's cell subset or site can be read as: CD45RA+ positively selected. This receptor was identified in a man aged 25-40 years in good health. The CDR3 region: CASSLGGYEQYF. The base sequence is TGTGCCAGCAGCTTGGGGGGGTACGAGCAGTACTTC.